This entry lists 5 T cell receptor beta chains sequenced from one sample in a study of blood T cell repertoires in COVID-19. Data came from immunoSEQ multiplex PCR; TCRdb stores just in-frame clones and leaves some out. The sample carries roughly 150,000 clones, around nine tenths recorded once. The sample taken for sequencing was peripheral blood. Receptor source: a human donor in a cohort sampled during active COVID-19.

This clone was seen once. The J gene is TRBJ2-4, the V gene TRBV7-6, with TRBD2 identical over 8 bases. Trimming at V came to 1 base and at J to 1 base, leaving 3 bases not matched to a gene. This CDR3 comprises 16 residues. Looked up from germline, CDR1 is SGHVS and CDR2 is FNYEAQ. In DNA form, the CDR3 reads TGTGCCAGCAGCTTAGTGGCGGGGGGCGCCAAAAACATTCAGTACTTC. It is translated as CASSLVAGGAKNIQYF. The whole variable domain, filled in from reference TRBV7-6 and TRBJ2-4, reads GAGVSQSPRYKVTKRGQDVALRCDPISGHVSLYWYRQALGQGPEFLTYFNYEAQQDKSGLPNDRFSAERPEGSISTLTIQRTEQRDSAMYRCASSLVAGGAKNIQYFGAGTRLSVL.

This chain joins TRBV4-1 and TRBJ2-3, with 12 bases matching TRBD2. CDR3 length equals 18 residues. Germline lookup yields CDR1 MGHRA and CDR2 YSYEKL. The V gene end was trimmed by 0 bases and the J gene end by 3 bases; junction bases not matched to a gene: 7. CDR3 protein: CASSQEGLAGSRTDTQYF. Here the CDR3 DNA reads TGCGCCAGCAGCCAAGAGGGACTAGCGGGTTCTAGAACAGATACGCAGTATTTT.

This clone has a single count. V and J are TRBV30 and TRBJ2-3; tentative D call: TRBD2 (5 bases). V lost 3 bases and J lost 2, with 15 bases in between. This CDR3 region has 15 residues. Looked up from germline, CDR1 is GTSNPN and CDR2 is SVGIG (reference sequence). CDR3 residues: CAWRKAGIVTDTQYF. For the CDR3, the DNA is TGTGCCTGGAGGAAGGCCGGGATAGTCACAGATACGCAGTATTTT.

V and J are TRBV5-4 and TRBJ2-5, with 10 positions matching TRBD2. Germline CDR1 SGHNT, CDR2 YYREEE (reference sequence). J lost 3 bases, V lost 3 bases, and 2 bases had no gene match. This CDR3 has 14 residues. CDR3 in amino acids: CASSSLAGEETQYF. Here the CDR3 DNA reads TGTGCCAGCAGCTCTCTAGCGGGAGAAGAGACCCAGTACTTC. The whole variable domain, filled in from reference TRBV5-4 and TRBJ2-5, reads ETGVTQSPTHLIKTRGQQVTLRCSSQSGHNTVSWYQQALGQGPQFIFQYYREEENGRGNFPPRFSGLQFPNYSSELNVNALELDDSALYLCASSSLAGEETQYFGPGTRLLVL.

The V and J genes are TRBV28 and TRBJ1-4, with a tentative D call TRBD1 (6 bases). V gave up 3 bases and J gave up 7 bases, with 9 bases separating them. The germline CDR1 and CDR2 sequences are MDHEN and SYDVKM. The CDR3 length is 13 residues. In nucleotides, the CDR3 is TGTGCCAGCAGTTTCGCAGGGGCTGAAAAACTGTTTTTT. The encoded protein is CASSFAGAEKLFF.